This TCR beta chain was sequenced in a study of cytomegalovirus exposure and HLA in healthy donors (dated by TCRdb to 2017 to 2019). For the study in its entirety: An earlier analysis of approximately 640 of the donors reported approximately 300 Gb of sequence data and 100 million to 130 million unique TCR beta sequences from 150 million to 200 million T cells. Donor age, sex, ethnicity and CMV serostatus were compiled together with the repertoire data. In the later analysis, no new phenotypic data were used to find candidate immune exposures; instead, reliance was placed on TCR beta sequences and their occurrence across donors. The study aimed to test whether cataloging public T cell receptors could reveal signatures of past pathogen exposure. Among the roughly 390 genotyped donors, around 81% belonged to the genetic ancestry cluster associated with self-reported Caucasian donors. HLA typing included class I and class II loci at four-digit resolution. To predict cytomegalovirus infection status, the study combined high-throughput TCR immunosequencing, statistical association of individual TCRs with disease status, and machine learning. In a later analysis, previously published TCR beta repertoires from fewer than 750 donors were re-analyzed and high-resolution HLA genotyping was added so that TCR occurrence patterns could be studied. All discovery cohort repertoires had been generated on a single sequencing platform. The number of typed donors differed by locus: roughly 620-640 for A, B, C, DRB1 and DQB1; 500 to 550 for DQA1; 600 to 610 for DPA1; and some 450 for DPB1. Using immunosequencing, the study profiled T cell repertoires from fewer than 700 subjects and related those repertoires to cytomegalovirus serostatus. About 300 gigabases of sequencing data and 80 million or so unique TCR sequences were included in an early release covering over 600 HLA-typed donors. In addition to the first cohort of 666 subjects, a separate validation cohort of approximately 120 different subjects was used. A later genetic analysis took genome-wide SNP genotypes for about 65% of the 666 donors and used that subset as a discovery cohort. Among some 400 genotyped donors of the cohort, an average of around 240,000 unique TCR beta nucleotide sequences was sequenced per donor, of which approximately 18% were non-productive. An earlier analysis of some 600 of the donors applied high-throughput TCR beta sequencing to assess whether each TCR beta V gene segment acted as functional or pseudogenic. A few DR-DQ haplotypes were handled as single units for association and clustering because linkage in the cohort was strong. The investigation overall reported the following: Because HLA typing was unavailable for some donors at each locus, only the typed subset was used in association tests. According to the authors, the approach could potentially be generalized to other disease states and immunological phenotypes. A group of highly shared sequence variants was considered likely to be a technical artifact of the sequencing pipeline. Specific HLA alleles were associated with some 15,000 TCR beta sequences at a false discovery rate of 0.05 in a later analysis. A few of the identified cytomegalovirus-associated TCR beta chains were confirmed in vitro to be specific for cytomegalovirus antigens. In a later analysis, TCR association rates were found to vary across HLA loci, with the most associated TCRs seen for DRB1 alleles and the fewest for HLA-C alleles. For the cohort, immune exposure information was limited to CMV serostatus. Because counts were too low, around 18 rarely observed V segments, including chromosome 9 orphons, were left out of the earlier analysis of about 500 of the donors. Compared with the approximately 670-donor mean, donors in an Asian-associated ancestry cluster had fewer N-insertions in productive TCRs, according to a later genetic analysis. In an earlier analysis of some 500 of the donors, most TCR beta V segments were observed in productive rearrangements about 87% or about 30% of the time, broadly matching IMGT annotations. A later analysis found that HLA-associated TCR beta chains were more clonally expanded and had lower generation probabilities than equally common non-associated chains. Correlated functional status among segregating V segments might be attributable to linkage disequilibrium, but an unknown experimental factor could not be ruled out. In a later analysis, several top co-occurrence clusters were reported to appear linked to parvovirus B19, influenza, CMV and Epstein-Barr virus. Some IMGT-functional V segments, including TRBV6-2 and TRBV6-3, could not be distinguished by the 87-base-pair reads and were therefore excluded. In this cohort, only TCR beta chains were sequenced, and detectable features were limited by the absence of alpha or paired-chain data. A further reported finding was that TCR beta sequences accurately predicted the HLA-A and HLA-B alleles for most subjects in the first cohort. Cytomegalovirus status was reported to be diagnosed by the classifier with high specificity and sensitivity in both the original and validation cohorts. Most TCR sequences were observed very rarely across donors, whereas some public TCRs were present in many individuals. A later genetic analysis associated a missense DCLRE1C variant with V-gene and J-gene trimming of TCR beta chains, and an independent cohort replicated the association. Sequencing depth was assumed to be roughly uniform across donors in the presence/absence analyses, though that assumption may not hold. According to a later analysis, most CMV-associated TCR beta chains appeared to be HLA-restricted, and the HLA associations seemed to be driven largely by CMV exposure. Strong co-occurrence of HLA alleles, especially DR and DQ, made assigning TCR associations to individual alleles difficult. The study listed 164 TCR beta chains as associated with cytomegalovirus.

The CDR3 covers 15 residues, taking in both the cysteine and the phenylalanine. The DNA shown is the 45-base CDR3, in frame from base 1. V is clipped by 7 bases and J by 4 bases, and the sequence between their germline boundaries is 14 bases long. The germline V gene (reference sequence) supplies CDR1 SEHNR and CDR2 FQNEAQ. About this clone itself: Its antigen specificity is not known. No base qualities exist here, and no much larger clone lies one base off it.

Library preparation was by the immunoSEQ multiplex PCR assay. For the multiplex PCR, a mixture combining 60 forward primers for TCR Vbeta segments and 13 reverse primers for TCR Jbeta segments was used. Amplification of the CDR3 region of rearranged TCR beta genes was performed with a multiplex PCR assay on genomic DNA. On the Illumina HiSeq System, the amplified TCR beta libraries were sequenced as 87-base-pair reads. From the authors' description of their analysis: A later analysis counted around 72 million unique TCR beta chains across the 550 to 750 repertoires, and roughly 11 million of these chains were shared by at least two donors. To remove PCR and sequencing errors, raw reads were error-corrected and collapsed into unique sequences using a nearest-neighbor algorithm that merged closely related sequences. Alignment of CDR3 sequences to IMGT reference sequences was used to assign V, D and J gene segments. For a sequence to be retained, a match of at least six nucleotides was required to both a V gene segment and a J gene segment. A rearrangement counted as productive if the CDR3 had no stop codons and remained in frame with V and J, and every other rearrangement counted as non-productive. Following IMGT convention, CDR3 was defined as the stretch from the second conserved V-encoded cysteine up to the conserved J-encoded phenylalanine. Sequences without an unambiguous match to a single V gene segment were excluded from the earlier analysis of 500 to 700 of the donors. An earlier analysis of a few hundred of the donors called V segments functional above 56.7% productive rearrangements and segregating when the between-donor standard deviation exceeded 5%. A statistical classification framework was built to diagnose cytomegalovirus status from the catalog of TCR beta chain sequences. A later analysis assigned V and J genes by comparing TCR nucleotide sequences with IMGT/GENE-DB human TR gene sequences. In a later analysis, CDR3 sequences and most-parsimonious VDJ recombination scenarios were assigned using the TCRdist pipeline. In a later analysis, each TCR beta chain was defined by its CDR3 amino acid sequence together with its V-gene family, and reads lacking a unique V-gene family were excluded. In a later analysis, around 600 highly shared, low-generation-probability nucleotide sequences were removed to address suspected cross-contamination and a sequencing artifact. For each public chain, a later analysis derived a clonal expansion index from normalized ranks of inferred template counts within each repertoire. Generation probabilities in a later analysis came from a VDJ recombination model fitted to out-of-frame rearrangements, and those results were checked against IGoR. In a later analysis, hypergeometric tests were used to score TCR-TCR, TCR-HLA and TCR-CMV co-occurrence, with a repertoire-size bias correction applied to TCR pairs. A later analysis estimated false discovery rates by permuting HLA or CMV assignments 20 times. In a later analysis, co-occurring TCRs were grouped using DBSCAN, and TCRdist sequence similarity was added for clustering within HLA-allele-positive subsets. Co-occurrence clustering excluded repertoires with fewer than 30,000 or more than 120,000 public chains, plus five with anomalous nucleotide sharing. Entries here come from immuneACCESS through TCRdb and include only in-frame sequences with V and J called. Some clones fail to appear in such tables; in the studies checked, an unresolved V gene covers under half of the shortfall, and the cause of the remainder is unknown. The V and J calls and clone size are taken from that table; D and trimming were inferred from the DNA. This sample is represented by around 87,000 clones; 76% of them were singletons. The ten top clones hold more than 2.5% of the sample.

In total, approximately 610 healthy bone marrow donors made up the cohort. At the time of sampling, all cohort members were nominally healthy, though unrecorded immune exposures were likely present. The donor was CMV seronegative and was included in the group of 352 seronegative cohort members. Each donor provided a peripheral blood sample, and peripheral blood mononuclear cells were used for TCR beta sequencing. Genomic DNA extraction from the blood cell samples was performed with the Qiagen DNeasy Blood Extraction Kit. Specimen: PBMCs. The chain is made from TRBV7-9 and TRBJ1-6, with a tentative D gene TRBD1 over 6 matching bases. This TCR came from a man aged 35-49 years in good health and CMV-seronegative. In nucleotide form, the sequence is TGTGCCAGCATGGCCCCGGGACATTATAATTCACCCCTCCACTTT. The encoded protein is CASMAPGHYNSPLHF.